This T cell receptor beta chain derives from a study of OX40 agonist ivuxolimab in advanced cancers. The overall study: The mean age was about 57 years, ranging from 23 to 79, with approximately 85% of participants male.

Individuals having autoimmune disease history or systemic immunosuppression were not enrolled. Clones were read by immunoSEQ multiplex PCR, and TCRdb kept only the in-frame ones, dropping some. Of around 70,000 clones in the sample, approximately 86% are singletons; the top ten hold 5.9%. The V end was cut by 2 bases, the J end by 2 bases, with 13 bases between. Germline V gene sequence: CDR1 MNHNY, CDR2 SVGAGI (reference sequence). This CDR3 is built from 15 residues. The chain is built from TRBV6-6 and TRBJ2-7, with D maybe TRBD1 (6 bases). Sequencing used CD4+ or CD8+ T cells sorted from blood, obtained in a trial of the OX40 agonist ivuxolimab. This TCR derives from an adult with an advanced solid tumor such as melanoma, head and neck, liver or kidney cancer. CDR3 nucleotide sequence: TGTGCCAGCAGTTACCTCCAGGGGCACCCCTACGAGCAGTACTTC. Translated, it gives CASSYLQGHPYEQYF.